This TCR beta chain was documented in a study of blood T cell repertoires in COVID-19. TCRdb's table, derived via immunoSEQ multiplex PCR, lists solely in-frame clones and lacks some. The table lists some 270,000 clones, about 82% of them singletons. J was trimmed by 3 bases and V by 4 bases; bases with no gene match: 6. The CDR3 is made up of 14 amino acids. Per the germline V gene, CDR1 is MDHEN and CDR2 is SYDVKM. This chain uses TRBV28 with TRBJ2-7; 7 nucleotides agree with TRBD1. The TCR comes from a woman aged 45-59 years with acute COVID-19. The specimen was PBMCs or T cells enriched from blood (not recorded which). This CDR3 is CASSSSGQLYEQYF. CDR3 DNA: TGTGCCAGCAGTTCCTCGGGACAGCTCTACGAGCAGTACTTC.